Listed below are T cell receptor beta chains from one sample, sequenced in a study of blood T cell repertoires in COVID-19. The method was immunoSEQ multiplex PCR; TCRdb's version includes in-frame clones alone and lacks a portion of them. Seen here are over 100,000 clones, roughly three quarters observed once, and the top ten hold approximately 2%. Sequenced input: peripheral blood. The receptor set was obtained from a woman in her seventies with acute or convalescent COVID-19. Both conserved end residues are part of each CDR3. A D gene is named only where the DNA matches it firmly. Rows give clone size only sometimes, using once, few, many, or a class for an expanded clone.

V gene: TRBV5-1
clone size: NA
D gene: TRBD2
J gene: TRBJ2-7
CDR3 DNA: TGCGCCAGCAGCTTACAGGCAAGCGGGAGGCAAGGCGAGCAGTACTTC
CDR3 protein: CASSLQASGRQGEQYF

V gene: TRBV5-1
clone size: NA
D gene: NA
J gene: TRBJ2-2
CDR3 DNA: TGCGCCAGCAGCCCGGTCATTAGGACTACTTACACCGGGGAGCTGTTTTTT
CDR3 protein: CASSPVIRTTYTGELFF

V gene: TRBV19
clone size: medium-sized
D gene: TRBD1
J gene: TRBJ2-2
CDR3 DNA: TGTGCCTCCTCCCGGGACAGGGTGACCGGGGAGCTGTTTTTT
CDR3 protein: CASSRDRVTGELFF

V gene: TRBV6-2/TRBV6-3
clone size: few
D gene: NA
J gene: TRBJ1-2
CDR3 DNA: TGTGCCAGCAGTTACAACAGGGACTATGGCTACACCTTC
CDR3 protein: CASSYNRDYGYTF

V gene: TRBV19
clone size: NA
D gene: TRBD1
J gene: TRBJ1-5
CDR3 DNA: TGTGCCAGTACCACGGACAGGGAGTATCAGCCCCAGCATTTT
CDR3 protein: CASTTDREYQPQHF

V gene: TRBV5-4
clone size: few
D gene: TRBD2
J gene: TRBJ2-1
CDR3 DNA: TGTGCCAGCAGCTTACCGAGCGGGAGAGGGGATGAGCAGTTCTTC
CDR3 protein: CASSLPSGRGDEQFF

V gene: TRBV18
clone size: NA
D gene: NA
J gene: TRBJ1-4
CDR3 DNA: TGTGCCAGCTCACCCGGTGAAAAACTGTTTTTT
CDR3 protein: CASSPGEKLFF

V gene: TRBV3-1/TRBV3-2
clone size: NA
D gene: NA
J gene: TRBJ2-3
CDR3 DNA: TGTGCCAGCAGCCAAGCTGGGCTTAACACAGATACGCAGTATTTT
CDR3 protein: CASSQAGLNTDTQYF

V gene: TRBV27
clone size: NA
D gene: TRBD1
J gene: TRBJ1-2
CDR3 DNA: TGTGCCAGCAGTAACAACAGGGGGCAGGGTGGCTACACCTTC
CDR3 protein: CASSNNRGQGGYTF

V gene: TRBV30
clone size: NA
D gene: NA
J gene: TRBJ2-2
CDR3 DNA: TGTGCTTGGAAGGGAGGTTGGGTCACCGGGGAGCTGTTTTTT
CDR3 protein: CAWKGGWVTGELFF

V gene: TRBV27
clone size: once
D gene: TRBD1
J gene: TRBJ2-5
CDR3 DNA: TGTGCCAGCAGTTTAAGGACAGGGAGAGGAGAGACCCAGTACTTC
CDR3 protein: CASSLRTGRGETQYF

V gene: TRBV28
clone size: NA
D gene: NA
J gene: TRBJ1-5
CDR3 DNA: TGTGCCAGCAGTTTTTCCGGACTTAGCAATCAGCCCCAGCATTTT
CDR3 protein: CASSFSGLSNQPQHF

V gene: TRBV7-8
clone size: NA
D gene: NA
J gene: TRBJ2-7
CDR3 DNA: TGTGCCAGCAGCTTAGTAGTAGCGAGTACCTACGAGCAGTACTTC
CDR3 protein: CASSLVVASTYEQYF

V gene: TRBV7-2
clone size: NA
D gene: TRBD1
J gene: TRBJ1-1
CDR3 DNA: TGTGCCAGCAGCTTAAGAGCCGGGACAGGGGTGTTGAACACTGAAGCTTTCTTT
CDR3 protein: CASSLRAGTGVLNTEAFF

V gene: TRBV15
clone size: NA
D gene: NA
J gene: TRBJ2-2
CDR3 DNA: TGTGCCACCAGGAGACCGGGACAACTGGGGGTAACGAACACCGGGGAGCTGTTTTTT
CDR3 protein: CATRRPGQLGVTNTGELFF

V gene: TRBV27
clone size: NA
D gene: TRBD2
J gene: TRBJ2-7
CDR3 DNA: TGTGCCAGCAGTTTTAAAGCGGGAGGTCAGGAGCAGTACTTC
CDR3 protein: CASSFKAGGQEQYF

V gene: TRBV19
clone size: NA
D gene: TRBD1
J gene: TRBJ2-7
CDR3 DNA: TGTGCCAGTAGTCACGGACAGGGCTCCTACGAGCAGTACTTC
CDR3 protein: CASSHGQGSYEQYF

V gene: TRBV29-1
clone size: NA
D gene: NA
J gene: TRBJ2-5
CDR3 DNA: TGCAGCGTCGGAACAGATGGGGAGACCCAGTACTTC
CDR3 protein: CSVGTDGETQYF

V gene: TRBV2
clone size: few
D gene: TRBD1
J gene: TRBJ1-6
CDR3 DNA: TGTGCCAGCCACGGACAGGGGGTTGCTCGCAATTCACCCCTCCACTTT
CDR3 protein: CASHGQGVARNSPLHF

V gene: TRBV11-2
clone size: NA
D gene: TRBD1
J gene: TRBJ1-2
CDR3 DNA: TGTGCCAGCAGCTTAGCCGGGACAGCTTATGGCTACACCTTC
CDR3 protein: CASSLAGTAYGYTF

V gene: TRBV28
clone size: NA
D gene: TRBD2
J gene: TRBJ2-7
CDR3 DNA: TGTGCCAGCACCGCGGGAGGGGCCTACGAGCAGTACTTC
CDR3 protein: CASTAGGAYEQYF

V gene: TRBV5-1
clone size: NA
D gene: NA
J gene: TRBJ2-3
CDR3 DNA: TGCGCCAGCAGCTTGACGGGATACGCAGGCACAGATACGCAGTATTTT
CDR3 protein: CASSLTGYAGTDTQYF

V gene: TRBV19
clone size: NA
D gene: NA
J gene: TRBJ1-3
CDR3 DNA: TGTGCCAGTAGTCTTGCTGGAAACACCATATATTTT
CDR3 protein: CASSLAGNTIYF

V gene: TRBV2
clone size: few
D gene: TRBD2
J gene: TRBJ2-1
CDR3 DNA: TGTGCCAGCAGCCCACCGGGACTAGTAGACAATGAGCAGTTCTTC
CDR3 protein: CASSPPGLVDNEQFF

V gene: TRBV5-1
clone size: NA
D gene: NA
J gene: TRBJ1-4
CDR3 DNA: TGCGCCAGCAGCTTGGAGCGTGGGTCTAATGAAAAACTGTTTTTT
CDR3 protein: CASSLERGSNEKLFF

V gene: TRBV5-1
clone size: NA
D gene: NA
J gene: TRBJ2-2
CDR3 DNA: TGCGCCAGCAGCGCTGGCCCAACGGGAGTCACCGGGGAGCTGTTTTTT
CDR3 protein: CASSAGPTGVTGELFF

V gene: TRBV6-4
clone size: few
D gene: NA
J gene: TRBJ2-2
CDR3 DNA: TGTGCCAGCAGTGACAGGGGCGACACCGGGGAGCTGTTTTTT
CDR3 protein: CASSDRGDTGELFF

V gene: TRBV21-1
clone size: NA
D gene: NA
J gene: TRBJ2-3
CDR3 DNA: TGTGCCAGCAGGGGCGGGGGGGCACATACGCAGTATTTT
CDR3 protein: CASRGGGAHTQYF

V gene: TRBV9
clone size: once
D gene: TRBD1
J gene: TRBJ2-1
CDR3 DNA: TGTGCCAGCAGCGCTACCGGGACAGGAACGAGAGATGAGCAGTTCTTC
CDR3 protein: CASSATGTGTRDEQFF

V gene: TRBV3-1/TRBV3-2
clone size: NA
D gene: NA
J gene: TRBJ2-7
CDR3 DNA: TGTGCCAGCAGCCAAGACCGAGCACGGTACTTC
CDR3 protein: CASSQDRARYF

V gene: TRBV6-2/TRBV6-3
clone size: NA
D gene: TRBD2
J gene: TRBJ2-3
CDR3 DNA: TGTGCCAGCAGTTGGGGCGGGGGAGCAGATACGCAGTATTTT
CDR3 protein: CASSWGGGADTQYF

V gene: TRBV7-9
clone size: NA
D gene: NA
J gene: TRBJ2-1
CDR3 DNA: TGTGCCAGCAGCTTAATGGGACAAGGCGAGCAGTTCTTC
CDR3 protein: CASSLMGQGEQFF

V gene: TRBV6-6
clone size: NA
D gene: TRBD1
J gene: TRBJ2-7
CDR3 DNA: TGTGCCAGCAGTTACCCGGACAGGAGGTCCTACGAGCAGTACTTC
CDR3 protein: CASSYPDRRSYEQYF

V gene: TRBV18
clone size: NA
D gene: NA
J gene: TRBJ2-5
CDR3 DNA: TGTGCCAGCTCACTGGACAGAGAGACCCAGTACTTC
CDR3 protein: CASSLDRETQYF

V gene: TRBV6-5
clone size: NA
D gene: NA
J gene: TRBJ1-1
CDR3 DNA: TGTGCCAGCAGTTACTCCCGCCTAGCTGAAGCTTTCTTT
CDR3 protein: CASSYSRLAEAFF

V gene: TRBV6-6
clone size: NA
D gene: NA
J gene: TRBJ1-5
CDR3 DNA: TGTGCCGCCGCGGTACGTAGCAATCAGCCCCAGCATTTT
CDR3 protein: CAAAVRSNQPQHF

V gene: TRBV3-1/TRBV3-2
clone size: once
D gene: TRBD2
J gene: TRBJ2-1
CDR3 DNA: TGTGCCAGCAGCCAAGTTCCCGGGGGGAAGGCCTACAATGAGCAGTTCTTC
CDR3 protein: CASSQVPGGKAYNEQFF

V gene: TRBV27
clone size: NA
D gene: TRBD2
J gene: TRBJ2-3
CDR3 DNA: TGTGCCAGCAGTTTAAAGGCGGGAGGGTCCGGTACGCAGTATTTT
CDR3 protein: CASSLKAGGSGTQYF

V gene: TRBV6-5
clone size: few
D gene: TRBD1
J gene: TRBJ2-3
CDR3 DNA: TGTGCCAGCAGTTATATCCGTACAGGGGGTATGGGGACGCAGTATTTT
CDR3 protein: CASSYIRTGGMGTQYF

V gene: TRBV4-2
clone size: NA
D gene: TRBD2
J gene: TRBJ2-7
CDR3 DNA: TGTGCCAGCAGCCGCGCCGGGGGGACTAGCGGGAATTACGAGCAGTACTTC
CDR3 protein: CASSRAGGTSGNYEQYF

V gene: TRBV13
clone size: NA
D gene: TRBD2
J gene: TRBJ2-5
CDR3 DNA: TGTGCCAGCAGCACAAAGCGGGAGGGCCAAGAGACCCAGTACTTC
CDR3 protein: CASSTKREGQETQYF

V gene: TRBV19
clone size: NA
D gene: NA
J gene: TRBJ1-3
CDR3 DNA: TGTGCCAGTAGTAGCGGCCGGATCTCTGGAAACACCATATATTTT
CDR3 protein: CASSSGRISGNTIYF

V gene: TRBV10-3
clone size: few
D gene: TRBD1
J gene: TRBJ1-2
CDR3 DNA: TGTGCCGCCGGGACAGGGGAAGGCTATGGCTACACCTTC
CDR3 protein: CAAGTGEGYGYTF

V gene: TRBV29-1
clone size: NA
D gene: NA
J gene: TRBJ2-1
CDR3 DNA: TGCAGCGTTGAAGACCAGGGGCGGAATGAGCAGTTCTTC
CDR3 protein: CSVEDQGRNEQFF

V gene: TRBV6-2/TRBV6-3
clone size: NA
D gene: NA
J gene: TRBJ2-3
CDR3 DNA: TGTGCCAGCAGTTACGAGGTTTCCCGGTATACGCAGTATTTT
CDR3 protein: CASSYEVSRYTQYF

V gene: TRBV10-3
clone size: NA
D gene: TRBD1
J gene: TRBJ1-1
CDR3 DNA: TGTGCCATCAGTGAGTCGGGACAGCTCGAAGCTTTCTTT
CDR3 protein: CAISESGQLEAFF

V gene: TRBV6-1
clone size: few
D gene: NA
J gene: TRBJ2-7
CDR3 DNA: TGTGCCAGCAGTGAAGCAGGGGGTCCTCCCTACGAGCAGTACTTC
CDR3 protein: CASSEAGGPPYEQYF

V gene: TRBV3-1/TRBV3-2
clone size: NA
D gene: NA
J gene: TRBJ2-4
CDR3 DNA: TGTGCCAGCAGCCAAGATCCCGCAGGGTTTCGTAAAAACATTCAGTACTTC
CDR3 protein: CASSQDPAGFRKNIQYF

V gene: TRBV18
clone size: NA
D gene: TRBD1
J gene: TRBJ2-1
CDR3 DNA: TGTGCCAGCTCAGCCGGACAGGGGGCCAATGAGCAGTTCTTC
CDR3 protein: CASSAGQGANEQFF

V gene: TRBV5-1
clone size: NA
D gene: NA
J gene: TRBJ2-4
CDR3 DNA: TGCGCCAGCAGCTTGCTTGGACAGATAGCCAAAAACATTCAGTACTTC
CDR3 protein: CASSLLGQIAKNIQYF

V gene: TRBV7-2
clone size: NA
D gene: NA
J gene: TRBJ1-2
CDR3 DNA: TGTGCCAGCAGCTTCCGGGGGGCGGATGGCTACACCTTC
CDR3 protein: CASSFRGADGYTF

V gene: TRBV30
clone size: NA
D gene: TRBD2
J gene: TRBJ2-1
CDR3 DNA: TGTGCCTGGACCTTTTGGGAGGGGAATGAGCAGTTCTTC
CDR3 protein: CAWTFWEGNEQFF

V gene: TRBV7-9
clone size: NA
D gene: NA
J gene: TRBJ1-6
CDR3 DNA: TGTGCCAGCAGCTTTGGGGGGGTCAGGTCACCCCTCCACTTT
CDR3 protein: CASSFGGVRSPLHF

V gene: TRBV28
clone size: NA
D gene: TRBD1
J gene: TRBJ1-5
CDR3 DNA: TGTGCCAGCATCAAGAGGACAGGTCCCAATCAGCCCCAGCATTTT
CDR3 protein: CASIKRTGPNQPQHF